This T cell receptor (beta chain) is drawn from a study of a mutant IDH1 vaccine in newly diagnosed glioma (dated by TCRdb to the early 2020s). About the study as a whole: Of the roughly 30 treated patients, approximately 62% were male and about 40% were female, and the mean age was around 40 years. Longitudinal TCRB deep sequencing was done for some 26 treated patients, wherever samples were available for exploratory analyses. Prior to enrollment, standard therapy consisting of radiotherapy alone, temozolomide alone, or radiochemotherapy with temozolomide had been administered to patients, with the combination being received by most patients. Peripheral blood was collected at six visits: V03 (baseline), V05, V07, V10, V12 and V13.

As for this clone: Its specific antigen is unknown. No clone much larger than this one lies a single base away; base qualities are absent. This sample includes further DNA sequences coding for the same CDR3.

This specimen's time point label, per the study, means: baseline, week 1 (first vaccination visit). The meaning of the sample's treatment or condition label: pre-vaccination baseline after standard-of-care therapy. Donors had newly diagnosed WHO grade 3 or 4 IDH1-mutant astrocytomas with loss of nuclear ATRX. The samples were drawn from NOA16, a multicentre, single-arm, open-label phase I trial in Germany that tested a mutant IDH1 peptide vaccine in humans for the first time. Visit V03 blood draws served as the baseline sample for immunogenicity testing. The DNeasy Blood and Tissue Kit was used to extract genomic DNA from EDTA blood for TCRB sequencing. Library method: the immunoSEQ multiplex PCR assay. The hsTCRB Kit was used according to the manufacturer's protocol to amplify rearranged TCR beta chain sequences. TCRB libraries were sequenced on an Illumina MiSeq. The paper's processing steps were these. The kit vendor's proprietary platform handled demultiplexing, trimming and gene mapping. Here the immuneACCESS table is served through TCRdb, limited to in-frame sequences with V and J called. Missing clones are a known gap in these copies; in checked studies unresolved V genes cover under half, and the rest lacks a known reason. That table supplies the V and J calls and clone size; D and trimming were determined from the DNA. This sample lists about 96,000 clones; around 80% were detected once. The ten top clones hold around 7% of the sample.

V sheds 0 bases and J sheds 1 base, leaving 5 bases between their ends. From its cysteine to its phenylalanine, the CDR3 spans 14 amino acids. Only CDR3 DNA is held: 42 bases, read in frame from base 1. Reading the germline V gene gives CDR1 SGHTA and CDR2 FQGNSA. Results and caveats for the whole study, not just this receptor: Immune responses induced by the vaccine were seen in 90% to 95% of patients across multiple MHC alleles. The authors stated that sample limitations prevented analyses of patient blood samples from being reproduced. Pseudoprogression appeared unrelated to alterations in the top peripheral T cell clonotypes detected by TCRB sequencing. Availability determined which PBMC samples were chosen for TCRB deep sequencing.

Here the chain combines TRBV7-2 and TRBJ2-3; TRBD1 might be the D gene, on 5 matching bases. This clonotype was sampled from a man in his forties with glioma. Sequenced here: PBMCs, sampled from a glioma patient treated with radiotherapy, temozolomide or both. CDR3 loop: CASSLAGGTDTQYF. The nucleotide sequence is given as TGTGCCAGCAGCTTAGCAGGGGGCACAGATACGCAGTATTTT. With the portions outside the CDR3 filled from the reference TRBV7-2 and TRBJ2-3 genes, the complete variable region becomes GAGVSQSPSNKVTEKGKDVELRCDPISGHTALYWYRQSLGQGLEFLIYFQGNSAPDKSGLPSDRFSAERTGGSVSTLTIQRTQQEDSAVYLCASSLAGGTDTQYFGPGTRLTVL.